This T cell receptor beta chain was identified during a study of beta chain features in type 1 diabetes. Looking at the study overall: Across every sample, about 110 million sorted cells were examined in total. Study results and caveats: Individuals with type 1 diabetes displayed fewer insertions and more deletions at VDJ junctions.

Isolated RNA was reverse transcribed in full, so expressed TCRB transcripts were sequenced. An average around 3.3 million reads came from naive, central memory and regulatory T cell samples. The table came from immunoSEQ multiplex PCR; TCRdb's copy has only in-frame clones and leaves some out. The sample holds roughly 450,000 clones, approximately 15% seen once. This clone was seen a handful of times. What it binds is not known. Germline assignment: CDR1 SQVTM and CDR2 ANQGSEA. The V end lost 2 bases, the J end lost 5 bases, and 12 bases lay between the germline ends. CDR3 length: 13 amino acids. The rearrangement links TRBV29-1 to TRBJ2-5; D call uncertain. The receptor comes from a young man in good health. The sequenced sample was naive CD4+ T cells from blood. The CDR3 sequence: CSVEWLVGETQYF. CDR3 nucleotides: TGCAGCGTTGAATGGCTAGTCGGGGAGACCCAGTACTTC.